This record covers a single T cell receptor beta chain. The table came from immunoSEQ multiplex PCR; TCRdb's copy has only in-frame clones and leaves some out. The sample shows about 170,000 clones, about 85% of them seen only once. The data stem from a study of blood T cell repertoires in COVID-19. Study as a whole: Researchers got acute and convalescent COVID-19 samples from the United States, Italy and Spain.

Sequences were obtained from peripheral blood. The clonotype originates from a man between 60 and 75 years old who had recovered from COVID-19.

The CDR3 DNA reads TGTGCCAGCGCGGAGGGGGGGAGAAACATTCAGTACTTC. This translates into CASAEGGRNIQYF. The chain has TRBV25-1 and TRBJ2-4; the D gene is possibly TRBD2 (7 bases). V lost 8 bases to trimming and J lost 6 bases, with 14 bases between them. Germline V gene lookup returns CDR1 MGHDK and CDR2 SYGVNS. This CDR3 contains 13 residues.